This TCR beta chain was sequenced for a study of blood T cell repertoires in COVID-19. About the research overall: Spain, Italy and the United States supplied samples that represented acute and convalescent COVID-19. The analysed material was cDNA or gDNA that came from T cells, B-cell-depleted T cells, or PBMCs.

Per the study methods: From reference gene primer amplification, estimates of nucleated cell counts were derived. The repertoire was sequenced with immunoSEQ multiplex PCR; TCRdb's copy has only in-frame clones and lacks some. D and trimming were read from the DNA, whereas the V and J calls and clone size are those reported in that table. Among more than 35,000 clones, 65% to 90% were seen once, and the ten largest hold roughly 9.7%. V was clipped by 5 bases and J by 4 bases; unmatched bases: 10. The CDR3 totals 15 residues. CDR1 is SGHRS, CDR2 YFSETQ, per germline. The source material was peripheral blood. This chain connects TRBV5-1 to TRBJ1-1; 8 bases map to TRBD1. This receptor was obtained from a human donor in a cohort sampled during active COVID-19. The CDR3 sequence: CASSAGQGGGTEAFF. The CDR3 DNA reads TGCGCCAGCAGTGCAGGACAGGGCGGAGGCACTGAAGCTTTCTTT.